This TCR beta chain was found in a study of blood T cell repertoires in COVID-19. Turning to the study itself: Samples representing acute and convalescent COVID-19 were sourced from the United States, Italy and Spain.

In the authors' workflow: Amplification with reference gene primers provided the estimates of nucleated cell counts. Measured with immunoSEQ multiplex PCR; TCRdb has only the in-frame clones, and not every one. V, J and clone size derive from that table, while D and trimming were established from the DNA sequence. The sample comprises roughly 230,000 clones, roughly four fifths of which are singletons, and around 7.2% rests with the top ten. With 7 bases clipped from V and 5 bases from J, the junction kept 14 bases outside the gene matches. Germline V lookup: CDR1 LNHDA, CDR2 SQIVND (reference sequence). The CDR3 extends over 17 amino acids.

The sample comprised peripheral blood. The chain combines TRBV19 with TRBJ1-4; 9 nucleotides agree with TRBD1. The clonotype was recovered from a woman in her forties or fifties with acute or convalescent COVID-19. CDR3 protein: CASTFFSPGQGNEKLFF. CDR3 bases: TGTGCCAGTACCTTTTTCTCTCCGGGACAGGGAAATGAAAAACTGTTTTTT.